The T cell receptor beta chain described here comes from a study of T cells after yellow fever vaccination. This clonotype has only a few counts. TCRdb re-analysed the 5' RACE reads in MiXCR, keeping a single row per CDR3 protein. The data show some 300,000 distinct CDR3 sequences, with approximately 10% seen just once and approximately 3.5% held by the top ten. CDR3 length: 13 residues. Between the trimmed V and J ends, which lost 2 bases and 3 bases, there was a span of 7 bases. Germline V gene lookup returns CDR1 MNHEY and CDR2 SVGAGI. The rearrangement joins TRBV6-5 to TRBJ1-2, with D unresolved. The sequence derives from a young man who received the YFV17D yellow fever vaccine. Sequencing was performed on CD4+ T cells sorted from PBMCs, taken 5 days after the yellow fever booster vaccination. CDR3: CASSYGVDYGYTF. In DNA form, the CDR3 reads TGTGCCAGCAGTTACGGGGTGGACTATGGCTACACCTTC.